This is a list of T cell receptor beta chains from one sample in a study of blood T cell repertoires in COVID-19. Only in-frame clones appear in the TCRdb table, and some are missing; sequencing was by immunoSEQ multiplex PCR. Of roughly 90,000 clones listed, 80% are singletons. The sample consisted of peripheral blood. The receptor source for this set is a woman between 65 and 79 years old with acute or convalescent COVID-19. The CDR3 runs from the conserved cysteine through the conserved F or W. The order of the fields is clone size, J gene, D gene, V gene, CDR3 DNA, CDR3 protein. The D gene is left open where the match is weak. Clone size, where shown, is once, few, many, or a class for clones that have expanded.

>.|TRBJ2-3|TRBD2|TRBV5-1
TGCGCCAGCAGCTTACTAGCGGATCGCACAGATACGCAGTATTTT
CASSLLADRTDTQYF
>once|TRBJ1-5|.|TRBV9
TGTGCCAGCAGCACCGAGCCCTATCAGCCCCAGCATTTT
CASSTEPYQPQHF
>.|TRBJ1-1|.|TRBV11-2
TGTGCCAGCAGCCCCTTAGGGGTCACTGAAGCTTTCTTT
CASSPLGVTEAFF
>.|TRBJ1-5|.|TRBV28
TGTGCCAGCAGTGTAACAGATAGCAATCAGCCCCAGCATTTT
CASSVTDSNQPQHF
>few|TRBJ2-7|TRBD2|TRBV28
TGTGCCAGCACCGCCAGCGGGAAATTGGGGGAGCAGTACTTC
CASTASGKLGEQYF
>.|TRBJ2-5|.|TRBV5-4
TGTGCCAGCAGCTTGGCCGCCGACTACGAGACCCAGTACTTC
CASSLAADYETQYF
>.|TRBJ2-1|.|TRBV18
TGTGCCAGCTCACCAACAGGACCCTACAATGAGCAGTTCTTC
CASSPTGPYNEQFF
>many|TRBJ1-2|.|TRBV6-1
TGTGCCAGCAGTGAAGGTTACGGAGAGGATGGCTACACCTTC
CASSEGYGEDGYTF
>.|TRBJ1-2|.|TRBV19
TGTGCCAGTAGTATGGTCAGCGGCTATGGCTACACCTTC
CASSMVSGYGYTF
>.|TRBJ2-7|.|TRBV29-1
TGCAGCGTCGGGCAGGGTGGGGCCTACGAGCAGTACTTC
CSVGQGGAYEQYF
>.|TRBJ1-2|.|TRBV14
TGTGCCAGCAGCCAGACCCGGACGGGGTATGGCTACACCTTC
CASSQTRTGYGYTF
>.|TRBJ2-1|TRBD1|TRBV18
TGTGCCAGCTCACCAACTGCGACAGGGGTACTCTCCTACAATGAGCAGTTCTTC
CASSPTATGVLSYNEQFF
>.|TRBJ2-5|TRBD2|TRBV5-4
TGTGCCAGCAGCTTCGGCGGGAGGACCCAAGAGACCCAGTACTTC
CASSFGGRTQETQYF
>.|TRBJ1-4|.|TRBV7-9
TGTGCCAGCAGCTTAGACCCAGGAGGAGGAGAAAAACTGTTTTTT
CASSLDPGGGEKLFF
>.|TRBJ1-1|.|TRBV12-3/TRBV12-4
TGTGCCAGCAGTACAGGGACCCCTGAAGCTTTCTTT
CASSTGTPEAFF
>.|TRBJ2-7|.|TRBV6-5
TGTGCCAGCAGAGCGGGCGGCGAGCAGTACTTC
CASRAGGEQYF
>.|TRBJ1-1|TRBD1|TRBV18
TGTGCCAGCTCACCAGGACAGGCATTTGAAGCTTTCTTT
CASSPGQAFEAFF
>few|TRBJ1-1|.|TRBV29-1
TGCAGCGGTCTGGGGGGGTCGGCCACTGAAGCTTTCTTT
CSGLGGSATEAFF
>.|TRBJ2-3|TRBD2|TRBV9
TGTGCCAGCAGCCTACGACTAGCGCAAAGCACAGATACGCAGTATTTT
CASSLRLAQSTDTQYF
>.|TRBJ2-7|TRBD2|TRBV4-3
TGCGCCAGCAGCCAAGAAGTGATAGCGGGTACCTACGAGCAGTACTTC
CASSQEVIAGTYEQYF
>.|TRBJ2-4|TRBD1|TRBV19
TGTGCCAGTAGCCGGGACAGGTTAGCCAAAAACATTCAGTACTTC
CASSRDRLAKNIQYF
>.|TRBJ2-2|TRBD1|TRBV27
TGTGCCAGCAGTCCGGGACAGCTCGAGAACACCGGGGAGCTGTTTTTT
CASSPGQLENTGELFF
>.|TRBJ2-2|.|TRBV28
TGTGCCAGCAGTTTAAGGGGGGGTTCGAACACCGGGGAGCTGTTTTTT
CASSLRGGSNTGELFF
>.|TRBJ1-4|.|TRBV4-2
TGTGCCAGCAGCCAAGATCCCGATAGCCATGAAAAACTGTTTTTT
CASSQDPDSHEKLFF
>.|TRBJ2-7|TRBD1|TRBV14
TGTGCCAGCAGCCAAGTGGGACAGGGGGCGTACGAGCAGTACTTC
CASSQVGQGAYEQYF
>.|TRBJ2-2|.|TRBV2
TGTGCCAGCAGTGAACAGGGGTTCGCCGGGGAGCTGTTTTTT
CASSEQGFAGELFF
>.|TRBJ1-1|.|TRBV5-1
TGCGCCAGCAGCTTGGGCCCTCGCGGGGGCGCGATGAACACTGAAGCTTTCTTT
CASSLGPRGGAMNTEAFF
>.|TRBJ1-4|.|TRBV18
TGTGCCAGCTCACGGACAGCTCGCAATGAAAAACTGTTTTTT
CASSRTARNEKLFF
>.|TRBJ2-7|TRBD2|TRBV4-1
TGCGCCAGCAGCCAAATAGCGGGATTTGGTAACGAGCAGTACTTC
CASSQIAGFGNEQYF
>.|TRBJ2-5|TRBD2|TRBV6-1
TGTGCCAGCAGTGAAATCACGGGAGGGCCCCAGTACTTC
CASSEITGGPQYF
>.|TRBJ1-3|TRBD1|TRBV5-4
TGTGCCAGCAGCCTCGACAGGGGCCGAGGGCGGAACACCATATATTTT
CASSLDRGRGRNTIYF
>.|TRBJ2-2|TRBD2|TRBV10-3
TGTGCCATCAGTGGCCCAGCGGGGATTAACACCGGGGAGCTGTTTTTT
CAISGPAGINTGELFF
>few|TRBJ2-2|.|TRBV23-1
TGCGCCAGCAGCCTTGCCGGGGGTTACACCGGGGAGCTGTTTTTT
CASSLAGGYTGELFF
>.|TRBJ2-1|.|TRBV7-8
TGTGCCAGCAGCCCTAGGGCCCTTATAGGGGATTTAAGCTCCTACAATGAGCAGTTCTTC
CASSPRALIGDLSSYNEQFF
>.|TRBJ1-4|.|TRBV5-1
TGCGCCAGCAGCTTGGTCACAGATGAAAAACTGTTTTTT
CASSLVTDEKLFF
>few|TRBJ1-2|.|TRBV7-8
TGTGCCAGCAGCCCTCCGGGGTTGTATGGCTACACCTTC
CASSPPGLYGYTF
>.|TRBJ2-5|.|TRBV7-3
TGTGCCAGCAGCTTAGTAGTAGCGCCGGGAGAGACCCAGTACTTC
CASSLVVAPGETQYF
>.|TRBJ1-5|.|TRBV6-5
TGTGCCAGCGAGACAGTTACCAATCAGCCCCAGCATTTT
CASETVTNQPQHF
>.|TRBJ1-1|TRBD1|TRBV6-5
TGTGCCAGCATCCTAGACAGGGTGGTCACTGAAGCTTTCTTT
CASILDRVVTEAFF
>.|TRBJ2-7|TRBD2|TRBV6-5
TGTGCCAGCAGTTACTCGGGGGGGGTCCCCTACGAGCAGTACTTC
CASSYSGGVPYEQYF
>.|TRBJ1-5|TRBD1|TRBV28
TGTGCCAGCAGGCCCGGGACAGGGGACCATCAGCCCCAGCATTTT
CASRPGTGDHQPQHF
>.|TRBJ1-5|TRBD1|TRBV30
TGTGCCTGGAGTGCCCTCCTCCCGGGACAGGGACTCAATCAGCCCCAGCATTTT
CAWSALLPGQGLNQPQHF
>.|TRBJ1-3|.|TRBV3-1/TRBV3-2
TGTGCCAGCAGCCAAGATCGCGGCTCTGGAAACACCATATATTTT
CASSQDRGSGNTIYF
>.|TRBJ2-1|.|TRBV4-1
TGCGCCAGCAGCCAAGAATTAGCCAGAGGCTATGAGCAGTTCTTC
CASSQELARGYEQFF
>.|TRBJ1-1|TRBD1|TRBV3-1/TRBV3-2
TGTGCCAGCAGCCAAGGGACAGGGGCGAACACTGAAGCTTTCTTT
CASSQGTGANTEAFF
>.|TRBJ2-2|.|TRBV6-5
TGTGCCAGCAGTTACCTAGGGGCCGGCGGGGAGCTGTTTTTT
CASSYLGAGGELFF
>.|TRBJ1-4|.|TRBV7-9
TGTGCCAGCAGCTTAGGTGTCGGGAGTGAAACTAATGAAAAACTGTTTTTT
CASSLGVGSETNEKLFF
>.|TRBJ2-7|TRBD2|TRBV3-1/TRBV3-2
TGTGCCAGCAGCCAAAGACCGGGACTAGTTCCCTACGAGCAGTACTTC
CASSQRPGLVPYEQYF
>.|TRBJ2-3|TRBD2|TRBV5-1
TGCGCCAGCAGCCGGGGGGGCGCAACTAGCACAGATACGCAGTATTTT
CASSRGGATSTDTQYF
>.|TRBJ2-1|TRBD2|TRBV7-2
TGTGCCAGCAGCTTGACTAGCGGGGGGGCAAATGAGCAGTTCTTC
CASSLTSGGANEQFF
>.|TRBJ1-1|TRBD1|TRBV3-1/TRBV3-2
TGTGCCAGCAGCCAAGGGGACAGGGGGGTTTACACTGAAGCTTTCTTT
CASSQGDRGVYTEAFF
>.|TRBJ1-5|TRBD1|TRBV19
TGTGCCAGTAGTGACAGGGGAAGCAATCAGCCCCAGCATTTT
CASSDRGSNQPQHF
>.|TRBJ2-3|TRBD2|TRBV4-1
TGCGCCAGCAGCCTCTCCGGGACTAGCGGATTCACAGATACGCAGTATTTT
CASSLSGTSGFTDTQYF
>.|TRBJ1-3|.|TRBV28
TGTGCCAGCAGTTTTGGGAGCTCTGGAAACACCATATATTTT
CASSFGSSGNTIYF
>.|TRBJ2-1|TRBD2|TRBV28
TGTGCCAGCAGTTTGCTAGGTGCGGCTAGCGGGATTGAGCAGTTCTTC
CASSLLGAASGIEQFF